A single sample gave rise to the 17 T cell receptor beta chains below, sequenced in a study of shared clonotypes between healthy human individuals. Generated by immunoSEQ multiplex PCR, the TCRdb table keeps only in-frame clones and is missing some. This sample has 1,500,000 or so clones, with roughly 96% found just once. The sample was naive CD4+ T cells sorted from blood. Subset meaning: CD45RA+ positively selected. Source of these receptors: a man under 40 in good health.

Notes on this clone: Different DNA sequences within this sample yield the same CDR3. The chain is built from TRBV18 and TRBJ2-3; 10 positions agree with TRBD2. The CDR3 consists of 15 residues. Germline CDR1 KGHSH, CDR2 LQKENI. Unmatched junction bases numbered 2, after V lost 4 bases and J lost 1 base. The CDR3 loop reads CASSLGLAGTDTQYF. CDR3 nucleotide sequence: TGTGCCAGCTCACTAGGACTAGCGGGCACAGATACGCAGTATTTT. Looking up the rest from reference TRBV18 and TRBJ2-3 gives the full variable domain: NAGVMQNPRHLVRRRGQEARLRCSPMKGHSHVYWYRQLPEEGLKFMVYLQKENIIDESGMPKERFSAEFPKEGPSILRIQQVVRGDSAAYFCASSLGLAGTDTQYFGPGTRLTVL.

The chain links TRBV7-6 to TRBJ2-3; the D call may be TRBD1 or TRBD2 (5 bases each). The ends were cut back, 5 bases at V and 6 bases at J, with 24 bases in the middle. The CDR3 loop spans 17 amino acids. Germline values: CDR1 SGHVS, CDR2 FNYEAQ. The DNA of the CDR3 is TGTGCCAGCAGCCTAGGGGACGGGGCGACTAAAGTTGATACGCAGTATTTT. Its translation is CASSLGDGATKVDTQYF. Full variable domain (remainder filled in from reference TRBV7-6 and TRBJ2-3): GAGVSQSPRYKVTKRGQDVALRCDPISGHVSLYWYRQALGQGPEFLTYFNYEAQQDKSGLPNDRFSAERPEGSISTLTIQRTEQRDSAMYRCASSLGDGATKVDTQYFGPGTRLTVL.

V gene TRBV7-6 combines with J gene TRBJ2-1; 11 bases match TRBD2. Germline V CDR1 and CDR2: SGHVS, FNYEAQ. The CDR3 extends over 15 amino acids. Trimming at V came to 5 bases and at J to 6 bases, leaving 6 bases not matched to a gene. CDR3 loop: CASSQGLAVFNEQFF. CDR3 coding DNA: TGTGCCAGCAGCCAGGGACTAGCGGTCTTCAATGAGCAGTTCTTC.

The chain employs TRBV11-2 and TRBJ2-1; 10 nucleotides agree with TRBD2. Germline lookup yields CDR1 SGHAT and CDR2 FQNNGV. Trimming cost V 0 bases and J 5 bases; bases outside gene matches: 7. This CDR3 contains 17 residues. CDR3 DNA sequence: TGTGCCAGCAGCTTAGATATTGGACTAGCGGTTGACAATGAGCAGTTCTTC. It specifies CASSLDIGLAVDNEQFF.

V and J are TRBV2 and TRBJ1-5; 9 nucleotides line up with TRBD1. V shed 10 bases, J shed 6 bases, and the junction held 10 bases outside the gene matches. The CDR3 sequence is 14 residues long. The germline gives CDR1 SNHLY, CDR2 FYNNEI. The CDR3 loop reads CATQEDRGPQPQHF. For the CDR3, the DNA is TGTGCCACCCAGGAGGACAGGGGTCCTCAGCCCCAGCATTTT.

CDR3 amino acids: CASRKKGTGRNEKLFF. For the CDR3, the DNA is TGTGCCAGCAGAAAAAAAGGCACAGGGAGGAATGAAAAACTGTTTTTT. This chain joins TRBV11-2 and TRBJ1-4, with D possibly matching TRBD1 (6 bases). Trimming removed 6 bases from V and 5 bases from J, with 19 bases in between. The CDR3 is 16 residues long. The germline V gene has CDR1 SGHAT and CDR2 FQNNGV. The whole variable domain, remainder taken from reference TRBV11-2 and TRBJ1-4, is EAGVAQSPRYKIIEKRQSVAFWCNPISGHATLYWYQQILGQGPKLLIQFQNNGVVDDSQLPKDRFSAERLKGVDSTLKIQPAKLEDSAVYLCASRKKGTGRNEKLFFGSGTQLSVL.

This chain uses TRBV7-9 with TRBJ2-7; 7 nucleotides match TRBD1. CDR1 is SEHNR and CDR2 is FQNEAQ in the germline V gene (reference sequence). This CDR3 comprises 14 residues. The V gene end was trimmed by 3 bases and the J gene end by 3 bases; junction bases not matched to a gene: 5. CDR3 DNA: TGTGCCAGCAGCTTGACTGGACAGGACTACGAGCAGTACTTC. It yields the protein CASSLTGQDYEQYF.

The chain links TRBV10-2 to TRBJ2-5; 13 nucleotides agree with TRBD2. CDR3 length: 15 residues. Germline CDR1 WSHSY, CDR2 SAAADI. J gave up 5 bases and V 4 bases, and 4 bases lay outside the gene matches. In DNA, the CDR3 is TGCGCCAGCAGTGGGGGACTAGCGGGAAAGGAGACCCAGTACTTC. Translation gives CASSGGLAGKETQYF.

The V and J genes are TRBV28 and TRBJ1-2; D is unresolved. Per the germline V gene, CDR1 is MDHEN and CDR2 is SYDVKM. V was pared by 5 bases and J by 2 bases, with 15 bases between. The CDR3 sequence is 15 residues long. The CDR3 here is CASSPTEFGNYGYTF. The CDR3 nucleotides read TGTGCCAGCAGTCCAACGGAGTTCGGAAACTATGGCTACACCTTC.

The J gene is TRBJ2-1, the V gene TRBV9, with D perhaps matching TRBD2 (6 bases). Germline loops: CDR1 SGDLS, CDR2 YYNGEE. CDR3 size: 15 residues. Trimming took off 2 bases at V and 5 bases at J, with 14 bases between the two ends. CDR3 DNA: TGTGCCAGCAGCGTGACCTTCTGGGGGGACAATGAGCAGTTCTTC. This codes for CASSVTFWGDNEQFF. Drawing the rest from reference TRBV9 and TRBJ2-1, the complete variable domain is DSGVTQTPKHLITATGQRVTLRCSPRSGDLSVYWYQQSLDQGLQFLIQYYNGEERAKGNILERFSAQQFPDLHSELNLSSLELGDSALYFCASSVTFWGDNEQFFGPGTRLTVL.

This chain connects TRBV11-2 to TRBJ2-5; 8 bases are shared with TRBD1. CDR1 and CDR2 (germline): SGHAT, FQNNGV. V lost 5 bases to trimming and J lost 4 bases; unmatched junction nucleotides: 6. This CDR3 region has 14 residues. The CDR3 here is CASSLGQGIETQYF. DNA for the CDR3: TGTGCCAGCAGCCTCGGACAGGGAATAGAGACCCAGTACTTC.

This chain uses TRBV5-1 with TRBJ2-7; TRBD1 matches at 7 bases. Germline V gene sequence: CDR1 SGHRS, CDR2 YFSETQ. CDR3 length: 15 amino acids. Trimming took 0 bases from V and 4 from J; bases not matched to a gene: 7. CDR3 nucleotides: TGCGCCAGCAGCTTGGAGAGGACAGGCATATACGAGCAGTACTTC. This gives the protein CASSLERTGIYEQYF. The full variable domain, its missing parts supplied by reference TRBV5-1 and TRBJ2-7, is KAGVTQTPRYLIKTRGQQVTLSCSPISGHRSVSWYQQTPGQGLQFLFEYFSETQRNKGNFPGRFSGRQFSNSRSEMNVSTLELGDSALYLCASSLERTGIYEQYFGPGTRLTVT.

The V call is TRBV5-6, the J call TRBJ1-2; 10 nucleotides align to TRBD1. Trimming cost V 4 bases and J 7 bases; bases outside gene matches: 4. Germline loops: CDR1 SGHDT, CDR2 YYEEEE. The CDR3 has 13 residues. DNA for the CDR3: TGTGCCAGCAGCCTAAGGGACAGGGGTGGCTACACCTTC. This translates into CASSLRDRGGYTF. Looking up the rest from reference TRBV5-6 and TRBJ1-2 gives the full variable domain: DAGVTQSPTHLIKTRGQQVTLRCSPKSGHDTVSWYQQALGQGPQFIFQYYEEEERQRGNFPDRFSGHQFPNYSSELNVNALLLGDSALYLCASSLRDRGGYTFGSGTRLTVV.

The CDR3 DNA follows: TGTGCCAGCAGCAAGGACCTGGCAGCTTTCTTT. Translation gives CASSKDLAAFF. The chain joins TRBV28 to TRBJ1-1; the D is unclear. CDR1 is MDHEN and CDR2 is SYDVKM in the germline V gene. Trimming took off 6 bases at V and 10 bases at J, with 12 bases between the two ends. This CDR3 is built from 11 residues.

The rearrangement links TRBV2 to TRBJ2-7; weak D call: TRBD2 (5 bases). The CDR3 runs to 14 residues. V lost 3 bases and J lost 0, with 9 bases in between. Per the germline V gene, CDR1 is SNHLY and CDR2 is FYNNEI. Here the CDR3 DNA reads TGTGCCAGCAGTGATGGACTGAACTCCTACGAGCAGTACTTC. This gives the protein CASSDGLNSYEQYF.

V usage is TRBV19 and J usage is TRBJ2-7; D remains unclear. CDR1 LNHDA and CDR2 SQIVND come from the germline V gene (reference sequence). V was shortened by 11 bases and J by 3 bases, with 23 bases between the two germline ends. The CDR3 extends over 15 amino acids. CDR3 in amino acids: CARPDGCSAYYEQYF. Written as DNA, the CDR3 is TGTGCCCGACCGGACGGCTGCTCCGCCTACTACGAGCAGTACTTC.

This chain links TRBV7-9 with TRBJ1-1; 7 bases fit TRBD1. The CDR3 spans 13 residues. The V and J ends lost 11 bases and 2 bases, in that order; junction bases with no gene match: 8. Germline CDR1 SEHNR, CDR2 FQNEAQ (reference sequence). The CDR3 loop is CAGRGGTNTEAFF. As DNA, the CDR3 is TGTGCCGGACGAGGGGGCACTAACACTGAAGCTTTCTTT. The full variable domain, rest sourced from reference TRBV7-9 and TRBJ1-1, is DTGVSQNPRHKITKRGQNVTFRCDPISEHNRLYWYRQTLGQGPEFLTYFQNEAQLEKSRLLSDRFSAERPKGSFSTLEIQRTEQGDSAMYLCAGRGGTNTEAFFGQGTRLTVV.